These 13 T cell receptor beta chains share one sample of origin, sequenced in a study of T-cell memory formation after mild COVID-19. TCRdb used MiXCR to reprocess the 5' RACE reads, holding one entry per CDR3 protein. Of around 440,000 distinct CDR3 sequences listed, 15% to 20% are singletons. Sequenced input: PBMCs or a T cell subset sorted from them (not recorded which). All receptors come from an adult woman who had mild COVID-19 (a few samples of this study predate the infection). Cell type and time point are not known.

The chain recombines TRBV12-3 or TRBV12-4 with TRBJ2-5, with 10 bases aligning to TRBD2. This CDR3 has 15 residues. The V segment lost 7 bases and the J segment 5 bases; nucleotides outside the gene matches: 10. CDR3 nucleotide sequence: TGTGCCAGCATACCGGGACTAGCGCCTATCGAGACCCAGTACTTC. Its protein product is CASIPGLAPIETQYF.

DNA of the CDR3: TGTGCCAGCAGCTTGGGGCGGGTCTCTAGCACTGAAGCTTTCTTT. Translation gives CASSLGRVSSTEAFF. V and J are TRBV5-6 and TRBJ1-1, with D unclear. This CDR3 spans 15 amino acids. Germline V gene lookup returns CDR1 SGHDT and CDR2 YYEEEE. Deletions cut 0 bases from V and 4 bases from J, with 13 bases between.

This clonotype has a handful of counts. The genes are TRBV27 and TRBJ2-7, with 7 bases matching TRBD2. The CDR3 extends over 14 amino acids. J gave up 6 bases and V 3 bases, and 8 bases lay outside the gene matches. From germline, CDR1 is MNHEY and CDR2 SMNVEV (reference sequence). The CDR3, as DNA: TGTGCCAGCAGTTTTCGGGCGACTAGCCTCGAGCAGTACTTC. This gives the protein CASSFRATSLEQYF.

The chain combines TRBV3-1 with TRBJ1-2, with 7 nucleotides matching TRBD1. Germline V gene lookup returns CDR1 LGHDT and CDR2 YNNKEL (reference sequence). Trimming cost V 0 bases and J 4 bases; bases outside gene matches: 8. The CDR3 covers 16 residues. The CDR3 region has the DNA TGTGCCAGCAGCCAAGAACGCGCAGGGGGGGGCTATGGCTACACCTTC. Its translation is CASSQERAGGGYGYTF. Full variable domain (missing parts from reference TRBV3-1 and TRBJ1-2): DTAVSQTPKYLVTQMGNDKSIKCEQNLGHDTMYWYKQDSKKFLKIMFSYNNKELIINETVPNRFSPKSPDKAHLNLHINSLELGDSAVYFCASSQERAGGGYGYTFGSGTRLTVV.

This rearrangement joins TRBV19 to TRBJ1-2, with a tentative D call TRBD1 (6 bases). Between the trimmed V and J ends, which lost 9 bases and 3 bases, there was a span of 14 bases. Germline CDR1 and CDR2: LNHDA and SQIVND (reference sequence). CDR3 length: 13 amino acids. CDR3 residues: CASPRGAYYGYTF. The CDR3 DNA sequence: TGTGCCAGCCCGAGGGGGGCCTACTATGGCTACACCTTC. The full variable domain, completed using reference TRBV19 and TRBJ1-2, is DGGITQSPKYLFRKEGQNVTLSCEQNLNHDAMYWYRQDPGQGLRLIYYSQIVNDFQKGDIAEGYSVSREKKESFPLTVTSAQKNPTAFYLCASPRGAYYGYTFGSGTRLTVV.

Many counts were recorded for this clonotype. The chain has TRBV12-3 or TRBV12-4 and TRBJ2-3; a weak D match, TRBD2 (5 bases). This CDR3 comprises 12 residues. Trimming took off 6 bases at V and 5 bases at J, with 9 bases between the two ends. DNA for the CDR3: TGTGCCAGCAGCCCCGCGGGAGATACGCAGTATTTT. This gives the protein CASSPAGDTQYF.

The CDR3 loop is CASSQSAYYEQYF. The DNA for the CDR3 is TGTGCCAGCAGCCAGTCGGCCTACTACGAGCAGTACTTC. The V call is TRBV27, the J call TRBJ2-7; D gene ambiguous. Trimming shortened V by 6 bases and J by 3 bases, and 12 bases separated the two germline ends. Germline V gene data show CDR1 as MNHEY and CDR2 as SMNVEV (reference sequence). This CDR3 has 13 residues.

The chain joins TRBV18 to TRBJ2-7; maybe TRBD2 (5 bases). V was shortened by 4 bases and J by 0 bases, with 10 bases between the two germline ends. The CDR3 totals 14 residues. CDR1 is KGHSH, CDR2 LQKENI, per germline. Here the CDR3 reads CASSQGDFSYEQYF. CDR3 sequence (DNA): TGTGCCAGCTCACAGGGAGATTTCTCCTACGAGCAGTACTTC.

This clonotype was counted between two and nine times. The V call is TRBV21-1, the J call TRBJ2-5; the D segment call TRBD1 is taken from the table without a DNA check. TRBV21-1 is termed a pseudogene. The CDR3 covers 11 residues. Written as DNA, the CDR3 is TGTGCCAGCAGCAAACAGGGGCCCCGGTACTTC. Translated: CASSKQGPRYF.

This clonotype was detected only a few times. The chain has TRBV4-3 and TRBJ2-7, with D perhaps TRBD1 or TRBD2 (5 bases each). CDR1 is LGHNA, CDR2 YSLEER, per germline. This CDR3 is 15 amino acids long. V gave up 6 bases and J gave up 3 bases, with 18 bases separating them. DNA for the CDR3: TGCGCCAGCAGTTGGGTTCTGGGGACCGGCTACGAGCAGTACTTC. Translated: CASSWVLGTGYEQYF.

V usage is TRBV6-2 or TRBV6-3 and J usage is TRBJ2-2; maybe TRBD2 (6 bases). Germline V gene lookup returns CDR1 MNHEY and CDR2 SVGEGT. The CDR3 is 15 residues long. V lost 6 bases, J lost 4 bases, and 15 bases lay in between. CDR3 sequence: CASRGWREGTGELFF. CDR3 nucleotides: TGTGCCAGCAGGGGGTGGCGGGAAGGCACCGGGGAGCTGTTTTTT.

This clonotype was seen only a few times. The chain employs TRBV19 and TRBJ2-1, with 13 bases that match TRBD2. V lost 5 bases to trimming and J lost 6 bases; unmatched junction nucleotides: 4. Per germline, CDR1 LNHDA and CDR2 SQIVND (reference sequence). There are 15 residues in the CDR3. The CDR3, as DNA: TGTGCCAGTAGTCGACTAGCGGGGGGCAGCAATGAGCAGTTCTTC. Translation: CASSRLAGGSNEQFF.

This clonotype was recorded many times. The rearrangement joins TRBV29-1 to TRBJ1-1, with D tentatively TRBD1 (5 bases). Trimming took 7 bases from V and 0 from J, leaving 15 bases between them. The CDR3 extends over 14 amino acids. Germline assignment: CDR1 SQVTM and CDR2 ANQGSEA. The CDR3 reads CSGAVDTVNTEAFF. CDR3 DNA: TGCAGCGGCGCAGTGGACACGGTGAACACTGAAGCTTTCTTT.